Shown below are 3 T cell receptor beta chains from a single sample sequenced in a study of blood T cell repertoires in COVID-19. The data were produced by immunoSEQ multiplex PCR, yet TCRdb's version contains in-frame clones alone and is incomplete. In the table there are just over 90,000 clones, 80% of which are singletons. Sequenced: peripheral blood. The receptors shown here come from a human donor in a cohort sampled during active COVID-19.

The chain employs TRBV5-1 and TRBJ2-2, with a tentative D call TRBD2 (5 bases). The germline V and J ends were trimmed by 1 base and 0 bases, with 7 bases remaining between them. Germline loops: CDR1 SGHRS, CDR2 YFSETQ. This CDR3 region has 15 residues. The CDR3 protein is CASSLIGANTGELFF. The CDR3 DNA reads TGCGCCAGCAGCTTGATCGGGGCGAACACCGGGGAGCTGTTTTTT.

The V and J genes are TRBV28 and TRBJ1-3; D is undetermined. Germline V gene sequence: CDR1 MDHEN, CDR2 SYDVKM. V shed 6 bases and J shed 0 bases, with 6 bases lying between them. CDR3 length: 13 residues. As DNA, the CDR3 is TGTGCCAGCAGGTCTAGCTCTGGAAACACCATATATTTT. It encodes CASRSSSGNTIYF.

This chain links TRBV10-3 with TRBJ2-3; D perhaps matches TRBD1 (6 bases). Germline assignment: CDR1 ENHRY and CDR2 SYGVKD. The V gene lost 0 bases and the J gene lost 0 bases, with 13 bases spanning the gap. CDR3 length: 17 amino acids. The CDR3 nucleotides are TGTGCCATCAGTGAGTCGGTCACAGGGTTCAGCACAGATACGCAGTATTTT. Translation gives CAISESVTGFSTDTQYF.